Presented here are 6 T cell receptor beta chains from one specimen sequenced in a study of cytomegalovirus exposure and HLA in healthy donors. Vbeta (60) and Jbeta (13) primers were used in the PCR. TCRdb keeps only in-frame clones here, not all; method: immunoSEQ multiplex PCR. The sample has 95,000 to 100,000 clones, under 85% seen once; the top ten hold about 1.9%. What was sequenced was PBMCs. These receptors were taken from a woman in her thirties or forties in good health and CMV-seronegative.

CDR3 sequence reads: CASLTGVDTGELFF. The CDR3 DNA follows: TGTGCCAGCCTGACAGGGGTGGACACCGGGGAGCTGTTTTTT. The gene calls are TRBV6-1 and TRBJ2-2, with TRBD1 identical over 8 bases. Germline loops: CDR1 MNHNS, CDR2 SASEGT. J was trimmed by 3 bases and V by 8 bases; bases with no gene match: 5. The length of the CDR3 is 14 residues.

The CDR3 sequence: CASSLGGSYEKLFF. CDR3 nucleotide sequence: TGTGCCAGCAGTTTGGGAGGTAGCTATGAAAAACTGTTTTTT. This chain joins TRBV27 and TRBJ1-4; the D is unclear. The CDR3 is made up of 14 amino acids. The germline gives CDR1 MNHEY, CDR2 SMNVEV (reference sequence). The ends were cut back, 3 bases at V and 6 bases at J, with 11 bases in the middle.

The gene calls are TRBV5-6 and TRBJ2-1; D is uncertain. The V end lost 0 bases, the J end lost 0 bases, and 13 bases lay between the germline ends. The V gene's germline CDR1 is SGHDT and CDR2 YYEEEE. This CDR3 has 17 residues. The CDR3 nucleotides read TGTGCCAGCAGCTTGGTCCCCGGGTCCCCCTCCTACAATGAGCAGTTCTTC. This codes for CASSLVPGSPSYNEQFF.

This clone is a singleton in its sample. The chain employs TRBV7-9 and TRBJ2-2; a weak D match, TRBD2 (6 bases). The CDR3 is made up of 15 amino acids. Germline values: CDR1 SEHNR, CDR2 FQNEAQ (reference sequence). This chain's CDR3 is CTWTPNSGDTGELFF. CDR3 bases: TGTACCTGGACACCTAACTCGGGGGACACCGGGGAGCTGTTTTTT.

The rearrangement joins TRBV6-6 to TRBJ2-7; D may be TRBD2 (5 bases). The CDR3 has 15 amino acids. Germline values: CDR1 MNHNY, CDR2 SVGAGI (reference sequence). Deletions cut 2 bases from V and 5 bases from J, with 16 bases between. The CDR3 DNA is TGTGCCAGCAGTTACACACTCCGGGGTTTGGACGAGCAGTACTTC. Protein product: CASSYTLRGLDEQYF.

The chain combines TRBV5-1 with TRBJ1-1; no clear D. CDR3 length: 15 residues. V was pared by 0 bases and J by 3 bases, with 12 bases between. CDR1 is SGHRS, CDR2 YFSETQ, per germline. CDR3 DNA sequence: TGCGCCAGCAGCTTGGGCCCAGATTTGCACACTGAAGCTTTCTTT. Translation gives CASSLGPDLHTEAFF.